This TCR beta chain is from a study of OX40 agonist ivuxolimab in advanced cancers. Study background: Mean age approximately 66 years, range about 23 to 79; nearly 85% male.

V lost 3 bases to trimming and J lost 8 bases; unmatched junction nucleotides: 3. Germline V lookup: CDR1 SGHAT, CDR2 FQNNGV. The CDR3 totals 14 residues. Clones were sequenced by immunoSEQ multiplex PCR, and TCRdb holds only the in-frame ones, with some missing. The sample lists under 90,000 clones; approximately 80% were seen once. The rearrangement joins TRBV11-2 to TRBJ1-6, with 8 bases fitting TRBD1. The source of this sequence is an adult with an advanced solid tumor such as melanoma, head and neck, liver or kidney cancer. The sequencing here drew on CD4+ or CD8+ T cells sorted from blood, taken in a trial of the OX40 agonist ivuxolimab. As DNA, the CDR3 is TGTGCCAGCAGCTTCCGACAGGGGCATTCACCCCTCCACTTT. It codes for CASSFRQGHSPLHF.